This TCR beta chain was identified during a study of blood T cell repertoires in COVID-19. TCRdb's table, derived via immunoSEQ multiplex PCR, lists solely in-frame clones and lacks some. The table shows fewer than 350,000 clones, with less than 85% occurring only once. CDR3 length equals 15 residues. Trimming removed 2 bases from V and 3 bases from J, with 11 bases in between. The V gene's germline CDR1 is MDHEN and CDR2 SYDVKM. Sequencing used PBMCs or T cells enriched from blood (not recorded which). This TCR was recovered from a woman aged 25-40 years who had been exposed to COVID-19. The gene calls are TRBV28 and TRBJ2-1; D uncertain. The CDR3 loop reads CASSLLRVSYNEQFF. The CDR3 nucleotides read TGTGCCAGCAGTTTACTACGGGTTAGCTACAATGAGCAGTTCTTC.